The 12 T cell receptor beta chains reported below all come from one sample, sequenced in a study of OX40 agonist ivuxolimab in advanced cancers. Assay: immunoSEQ multiplex PCR; the TCRdb copy retains only in-frame clones and omits some. The data show 35,000 to 40,000 clones, with 84% seen just once and around 18% held by the top ten. Source: CD4+ or CD8+ T cells sorted from blood, taken in a trial of the OX40 agonist ivuxolimab. Receptors originate from an adult with an advanced solid tumor such as melanoma, head and neck, liver or kidney cancer.

The chain links TRBV28 to TRBJ2-1; TRBD1 matches 8 bases. The CDR3 contains 20 residues. Germline assignment: CDR1 MDHEN and CDR2 SYDVKM. V lost 3 bases to trimming and J lost 6 bases; unmatched junction nucleotides: 22. The CDR3 bases are TGTGCCAGCAGTTTTCCGAGCGGGCGGACAGGGAGTATGAGCGCCAATGAGCAGTTCTTC. Protein sequence: CASSFPSGRTGSMSANEQFF. Drawing the rest from reference TRBV28 and TRBJ2-1, the complete variable domain is DVKVTQSSRYLVKRTGEKVFLECVQDMDHENMFWYRQDPGLGLRLIYFSYDVKMKEKGDIPEGYSVSREKKERFSLILESASTNQTSMYLCASSFPSGRTGSMSANEQFFGPGTRLTVL.

The V call is TRBV4-1, the J call TRBJ1-6, with TRBD1 identical over 8 bases. The V segment lost 4 bases and the J segment 6 bases; nucleotides outside the gene matches: 5. The CDR3 runs 15 residues. Germline CDR1 reads MGHRA; CDR2 reads YSYEKL. CDR3: CASSPGQGANSPLHF. CDR3 sequence (DNA): TGCGCCAGCAGCCCCGGACAGGGCGCTAATTCACCCCTCCACTTT.

The chain employs TRBV7-9 and TRBJ1-1; a possible D gene is TRBD1 (5 bases). This CDR3 has 13 amino acids. Germline V lookup: CDR1 SEHNR, CDR2 FQNEAQ (reference sequence). Trimming took off 5 bases at V and 1 base at J, with 8 bases between the two ends. CDR3: CASSGGQNTEAFF. CDR3 DNA sequence: TGTGCCAGCAGCGGAGGACAGAACACTGAAGCTTTCTTT. Complete variable domain (other parts from reference TRBV7-9 and TRBJ1-1): DTGVSQNPRHKITKRGQNVTFRCDPISEHNRLYWYRQTLGQGPEFLTYFQNEAQLEKSRLLSDRFSAERPKGSFSTLEIQRTEQGDSAMYLCASSGGQNTEAFFGQGTRLTVV.

The chain links TRBV10-2 to TRBJ2-5; D unresolved. The ends were cut back, 0 bases at V and 11 bases at J, with 19 bases in the middle. CDR3 length equals 15 residues. From germline, CDR1 is WSHSY and CDR2 SAAADI. The CDR3 is CASSESSEIRGEQYF. The DNA of the CDR3 is TGCGCCAGCAGTGAGTCCAGCGAAATACGTGGAGAGCAGTACTTC.

The chain links TRBV15 to TRBJ1-1; D not resolved. Germline V gene lookup returns CDR1 LNHNV and CDR2 YYDKDF (reference sequence). The CDR3 is made up of 12 amino acids. Trimming took 5 bases from V and 11 from J, leaving 15 bases between them. The CDR3 is CATSGGGRWAFF. In DNA, the CDR3 is TGTGCCACCAGCGGAGGTGGACGGTGGGCTTTCTTT.

The rearrangement joins TRBV5-4 to TRBJ1-1, with 7 bases aligning to TRBD1. Germline CDR1 and CDR2: SGHNT and YYREEE (reference sequence). Trimming at V came to 4 bases and at J to 11 bases, leaving 8 bases not matched to a gene. The CDR3 has 12 residues. CDR3: CASSQQGSRAFF. The CDR3 DNA follows: TGTGCCAGCAGCCAACAGGGGTCGCGGGCTTTCTTT. The full variable domain, in which reference TRBV5-4 and TRBJ1-1 provide the parts outside the CDR3, is ETGVTQSPTHLIKTRGQQVTLRCSSQSGHNTVSWYQQALGQGPQFIFQYYREEENGRGNFPPRFSGLQFPNYSSELNVNALELDDSALYLCASSQQGSRAFFGQGTRLTVV.

The CDR3 sequence: CASSRDPQRTDTQYF. DNA for the CDR3: TGTGCCAGCAGTCGGGACCCACAACGCACAGATACGCAGTATTTT. The chain employs TRBV6-1 and TRBJ2-3; D tentatively fits TRBD1 or TRBD2 (5 bases each). V was trimmed by 5 bases and J by 1 base, leaving 13 bases between them. Germline assignment: CDR1 MNHNS and CDR2 SASEGT. This CDR3 has 15 residues.

The gene calls are TRBV21-1 and TRBJ2-4; TRBD1, the D gene given by the table, was not confirmed from the DNA. TRBV21-1 counts as a pseudogene. The CDR3 is 18 amino acids. CDR3 nucleotides: TGTGCCAGCAGCAAAGAGGCGTGGACAGGGGAGGGCAAAAACATTCAGTACTTC. Translating gives CASSKEAWTGEGKNIQYF.

The gene calls are TRBV5-1 and TRBJ1-1; tentatively, D is TRBD1 (5 bases). The germline CDR1 and CDR2 sequences are SGHRS and YFSETQ. The CDR3 is made up of 16 amino acids. V lost 0 bases and J lost 1, with 13 bases in between. DNA of the CDR3: TGCGCCAGCAGCTTGGCCTCGCGGGGCGGGAACACTGAAGCTTTCTTT. Amino acid sequence: CASSLASRGGNTEAFF.

The V and J genes are TRBV5-6 and TRBJ2-1, with TRBD2 matching over 10 bases. The CDR3 is made up of 15 amino acids. Germline trimming cut 0 bases from V and 6 bases from J; bases unmatched to any gene: 3. Looked up from germline, CDR1 is SGHDT and CDR2 is YYEEEE. The CDR3 DNA reads TGTGCCAGCAGCTTGGTTCTAGCGGGGGCCAATGAGCAGTTCTTC. Amino acids: CASSLVLAGANEQFF.

The rearrangement links TRBV6-6 to TRBJ2-2, with D possibly being TRBD1 (6 bases). Trimming removed 5 bases at V and 5 bases at J, with 9 bases between. The germline V gene encodes CDR1 MNHNY and CDR2 SVGAGI (reference sequence). This CDR3 contains 13 residues. The CDR3 spells CASSHTGTGELFF. In DNA form, the CDR3 reads TGTGCCAGCAGTCATACAGGGACCGGGGAGCTGTTTTTT.

The genes are TRBV28 and TRBJ1-2; D may be TRBD1 (6 bases). The CDR3 is 13 residues long. CDR1 MDHEN and CDR2 SYDVKM come from the germline V gene. The V gene lost 1 base and the J gene lost 7 bases, with 10 bases spanning the gap. CDR3 protein: CASSLSGAAGYTF. The CDR3 nucleotides read TGTGCCAGCAGTTTATCGGGGGCGGCTGGCTACACCTTC.